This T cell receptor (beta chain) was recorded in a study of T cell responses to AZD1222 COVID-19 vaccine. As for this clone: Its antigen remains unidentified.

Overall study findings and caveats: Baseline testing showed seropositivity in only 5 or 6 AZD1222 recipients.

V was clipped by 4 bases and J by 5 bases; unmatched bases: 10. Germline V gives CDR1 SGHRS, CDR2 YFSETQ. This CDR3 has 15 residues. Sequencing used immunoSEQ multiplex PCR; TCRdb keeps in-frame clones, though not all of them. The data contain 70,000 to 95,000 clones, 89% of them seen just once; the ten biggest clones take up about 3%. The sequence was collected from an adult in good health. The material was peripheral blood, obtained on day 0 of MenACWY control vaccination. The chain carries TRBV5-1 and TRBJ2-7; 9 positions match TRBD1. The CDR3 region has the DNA TGCGCCAGCAGCGCTCGACCGGGACAGGGCCACGAGCAGTACTTC. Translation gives CASSARPGQGHEQYF.